The rows below give T cell receptor beta chains drawn from one sample of a study of cytomegalovirus exposure and HLA in healthy donors. The table came from immunoSEQ multiplex PCR; TCRdb's copy has only in-frame clones and leaves some out. This sample has under 200,000 clones, with roughly four fifths found just once. Sequencing was done on a sample of PBMCs. The receptors stem from a man younger than 35 in good health and CMV-seronegative. CDR3s include the opening cysteine and the closing phenylalanine or tryptophan. The D gene is left open where the match is weak. A clone size is listed for some rows: how often the clone was seen (once, few, many), or a class if it is expanded.

D gene	V gene	J gene	CDR3 length	clone size	CDR3 protein	CDR3 DNA
-	TRBV4-1	TRBJ1-2	13	-	CASSQGGRIGYTF	TGCGCCAGCAGCCAAGGCGGCCGGATCGGCTACACCTTC
-	TRBV7-2	TRBJ2-7	14	-	CASSLGGVGSEQYF	TGTGCCAGCAGCTTAGGAGGGGTCGGGAGCGAGCAGTACTTC
TRBD1	TRBV7-9	TRBJ2-1	15	-	CASSPPRQGEGEQFF	TGTGCCAGCAGCCCCCCCCGACAGGGCGAGGGTGAGCAGTTCTTC
TRBD1	TRBV6-6	TRBJ1-1	14	-	CASRLRGLNTEAFF	TGTGCCAGCAGGCTGAGGGGGCTGAACACTGAAGCTTTCTTT
-	TRBV28	TRBJ2-7	14	-	CASSFTDLSYEQYF	TGTGCCAGCAGTTTCACAGATTTATCCTACGAGCAGTACTTC
-	TRBV4-3	TRBJ2-7	15	-	CASSQEGDLPYEQYF	TGCGCCAGCAGCCAAGAAGGGGACTTACCCTACGAGCAGTACTTC
-	TRBV9	TRBJ2-3	15	-	CASSQGPGDTDTQYF	TGTGCCAGCAGCCAGGGACCGGGGGACACAGATACGCAGTATTTT
TRBD2	TRBV7-2	TRBJ2-7	16	-	CASSLREGSGAYEQYF	TGTGCCAGCAGCTTGCGGGAGGGGAGTGGAGCCTACGAGCAGTACTTC
-	TRBV6-6	TRBJ2-1	16	-	CASTPRANPTVAEQFF	TGTGCCAGCACCCCCAGGGCTAACCCCACGGTGGCGGAGCAGTTCTTC
-	TRBV7-2	TRBJ1-2	13	-	CASSLDGENGYTF	TGTGCCAGCAGCTTAGACGGAGAGAATGGCTACACCTTC
TRBD2	TRBV29-1	TRBJ2-1	16	-	CSVERQHSGRFDEQFF	TGCAGCGTTGAAAGGCAACATAGCGGGAGGTTTGATGAGCAGTTCTTC
TRBD2	TRBV7-9	TRBJ2-3	19	-	CASSLLWTSGRRGADTQYF	TGTGCCAGCAGCCTCTTATGGACTAGCGGAAGGCGAGGCGCAGATACGCAGTATTTT
-	TRBV19	TRBJ2-3	13	-	CASSIFPTDTQYF	TGTGCCAGTAGTATCTTCCCCACAGATACGCAGTATTTT
TRBD2	TRBV9	TRBJ2-7	15	few	CASSVSTSRAYEQYF	TGTGCCAGCAGCGTATCGACTAGCCGGGCCTACGAGCAGTACTTC
TRBD1	TRBV19	TRBJ2-5	14	once	CASMAPGQGMTQYF	TGTGCCAGCATGGCCCCCGGACAGGGAATGACCCAGTACTTC
TRBD2	TRBV7-9	TRBJ2-7	16	-	CASSLATSGRTYEQYF	TGTGCCAGCAGCTTAGCGACTAGCGGGAGGACCTACGAGCAGTACTTC
TRBD1	TRBV7-9	TRBJ1-2	15	-	CSSSLVGQGEDGYTF	TGTTCCAGCAGCTTAGTAGGACAGGGTGAGGATGGCTACACCTTC
TRBD2	TRBV5-4	TRBJ2-3	16	-	CASSTGGASSTDTQYF	TGTGCCAGCAGCACGGGGGGGGCTAGCAGCACAGATACGCAGTATTTT
TRBD1	TRBV27	TRBJ1-1	18	-	CASSLSGWEQGVNTEAFF	TGTGCCAGCAGTTTATCAGGTTGGGAACAGGGGGTGAACACTGAAGCTTTCTTT
-	TRBV5-1	TRBJ2-1	17	once	CASSGEGVLSSYNEQFF	TGCGCCAGCAGCGGAGAGGGGGTCTTGAGCTCCTACAATGAGCAGTTCTTC
TRBD2	TRBV5-1	TRBJ2-3	15	-	CASAAGAGGTDTQYF	TGCGCCAGCGCGGCGGGGGCGGGAGGAACAGATACGCAGTATTTT
TRBD2	TRBV4-1	TRBJ2-5	16	-	CASSQAGTSGRETQYF	TGCGCCAGCAGCCAAGCCGGGACTAGTGGTCGGGAGACCCAGTACTTC
-	TRBV19	TRBJ1-2	14	-	CASGQTRWRFGYTF	TGTGCCAGTGGTCAAACACGATGGCGGTTTGGCTACACCTTC
-	TRBV7-2	TRBJ2-3	13	-	CASSFRRTDTQYF	TGTGCCAGCAGCTTCCGGCGGACAGATACGCAGTATTTT
TRBD2	TRBV7-2	TRBJ2-7	15	once	CASSLLMSGGYEQYF	TGTGCCAGCAGCCTCCTTATGTCGGGAGGCTACGAGCAGTACTTC
TRBD1	TRBV30	TRBJ2-3	16	once	CAWSVPGQGDADTQYF	TGTGCCTGGAGTGTACCGGGACAGGGGGATGCAGATACGCAGTATTTT
-	TRBV9	TRBJ2-2	16	-	CASSVAGGGAGRELFF	TGTGCCAGCAGCGTAGCCGGAGGCGGAGCCGGTCGGGAGCTGTTTTTT
-	TRBV19	TRBJ1-4	13	-	CASSVADTGLLFF	TGTGCCAGTAGTGTGGCTGATACAGGGTTACTGTTTTTT
TRBD2	TRBV29-1	TRBJ2-5	14	once	CSALTSGTMETQYF	TGCAGCGCTCTGACTAGCGGAACCATGGAGACCCAGTACTTC
TRBD1	TRBV5-1	TRBJ1-2	14	-	CASSSGTVNYGYTF	TGCGCCAGCAGCTCTGGGACAGTAAACTATGGCTACACCTTC
-	TRBV28	TRBJ2-7	15	-	CASSRYPEGPDEQYF	TGTGCCAGCAGCCGTTATCCGGAGGGCCCGGACGAGCAGTACTTC
-	TRBV4-1	TRBJ2-7	13	-	CASSQDTAYEQYF	TGCGCCAGCAGCCAAGATACGGCCTACGAGCAGTACTTC
TRBD1	TRBV5-8	TRBJ2-3	14	-	CASTTQGVIDTQYF	TGTGCCAGCACCACCCAGGGGGTTATCGATACGCAGTATTTT
-	TRBV7-2	TRBJ1-1	13	-	CASSRDRNTEAFF	TGTGCCAGCAGCCGAGACAGGAACACTGAAGCTTTCTTT
-	TRBV9	TRBJ2-6	18	-	CASSGEGVLISGANVLTF	TGTGCCAGCAGCGGAGAGGGGGTTCTGATCTCTGGGGCCAACGTCCTGACTTTC
-	TRBV7-2	TRBJ2-7	17	-	CASSLTPFQGQRHEQYF	TGTGCCAGCAGCCTAACCCCCTTTCAGGGTCAACGACACGAGCAGTACTTC
TRBD2	TRBV7-2	TRBJ2-6	15	few	CASSFGGSGANVLTF	TGTGCCAGCAGCTTTGGCGGGAGCGGGGCCAACGTCCTGACTTTC
TRBD1	TRBV18	TRBJ2-2	17	-	CASSPRDRAGDTGELFF	TGTGCCAGCTCACCACGGGACAGGGCCGGGGACACCGGGGAGCTGTTTTTT
TRBD1	TRBV27	TRBJ1-1	15	-	CASTLGRQGSTEAFF	TGTGCCAGCACCCTCGGCAGACAGGGGAGTACTGAAGCTTTCTTT
-	TRBV2	TRBJ2-5	13	once	CASSAPGKETQYF	TGTGCCAGCAGTGCCCCGGGAAAAGAGACCCAGTACTTC
TRBD1	TRBV6-6	TRBJ2-7	15	-	CASSQEPGQGNEQYF	TGTGCCAGCAGTCAAGAACCGGGACAGGGGAACGAGCAGTACTTC
-	TRBV6-5	TRBJ2-1	14	-	CASSYGPPPNEQFF	TGTGCCAGCAGTTACGGGCCCCCACCTAATGAGCAGTTCTTC
-	TRBV4-1	TRBJ2-5	18	-	CASSQDGPAKEPQETQYF	TGCGCCAGCAGCCAAGATGGCCCCGCAAAGGAGCCCCAAGAGACCCAGTACTTC
TRBD1	TRBV19	TRBJ2-7	15	-	CASSNTGTGSYEQYF	TGTGCCAGTAGTAATACCGGGACAGGGAGCTACGAGCAGTACTTC
TRBD1	TRBV4-3	TRBJ2-6	13	-	CASSLGQGRVLTF	TGCGCCAGCAGCCTCGGACAGGGCCGGGTCCTGACTTTC
-	TRBV7-8	TRBJ2-3	15	-	CASSFDRQAADTQYF	TGTGCCAGCAGCTTTGACCGCCAGGCCGCAGATACGCAGTATTTT
-	TRBV18	TRBJ2-7	14	-	CASSPPELFYEQYF	TGTGCCAGCTCACCCCCCGAGCTCTTCTACGAGCAGTACTTC
TRBD1	TRBV25-1	TRBJ2-1	15	few	CASSGWDRDYNEQFF	TGTGCCAGCAGTGGGTGGGACAGGGACTACAATGAGCAGTTCTTC
TRBD2	TRBV19	TRBJ2-2	17	-	CASSIFGGSRITGELFF	TGTGCCAGTAGTATTTTTGGCGGGAGCCGCATTACCGGGGAGCTGTTTTTT
-	TRBV30	TRBJ1-3	13	-	CAWSWGLGNTIYF	TGTGCCTGGAGTTGGGGGCTTGGAAACACCATATATTTT
TRBD1	TRBV18	TRBJ2-2	17	-	CASSPNTGTGLTGELFF	TGTGCCAGCTCACCAAACACCGGGACAGGACTCACCGGGGAGCTGTTTTTT
TRBD1	TRBV10-3	TRBJ2-7	16	-	CAISAPLGQGVYEQYF	TGTGCCATCAGTGCCCCCCTCGGACAGGGGGTCTACGAGCAGTACTTC
-	TRBV28	TRBJ1-5	14	-	CASSPGSWMQPQHF	TGTGCCAGCAGCCCGGGAAGTTGGATGCAGCCCCAGCATTTT
-	TRBV14	TRBJ2-2	18	-	CASSQDPPLAGWAGELFF	TGTGCCAGCAGCCAAGATCCCCCCTTGGCAGGGTGGGCCGGGGAGCTGTTTTTT
-	TRBV6-6	TRBJ1-1	15	-	CASSYDSSMNTEAFF	TGTGCCAGCAGTTACGACAGTTCCATGAACACTGAAGCTTTCTTT
TRBD2	TRBV9	TRBJ2-7	16	-	CASSPRLAGGFYEQYF	TGTGCCAGCAGCCCGAGACTAGCGGGAGGGTTTTACGAGCAGTACTTC
-	TRBV7-9	TRBJ1-1	14	-	CSTTQQGGDTEAFF	TGTTCCACCACCCAACAGGGAGGGGACACTGAAGCTTTCTTT
-	TRBV28	TRBJ2-1	15	-	CASSSREWSGNEQFF	TGTGCCAGCAGTTCGAGGGAGTGGTCGGGTAATGAGCAGTTCTTC
TRBD2	TRBV5-1	TRBJ2-7	17	-	CASSMRGTSGDAYEQYF	TGCGCCAGCAGCATGAGGGGAACTAGCGGGGACGCCTACGAGCAGTACTTC